This T cell receptor (beta chain) derives from a study of blood T cell repertoires in COVID-19 (dated by TCRdb to 2018 to 2020). Regarding the study in general: Collaborator samples came from the United States, Italy and Spain and covered acute and convalescent phases of COVID-19. The samples were drawn from two sources: the first 160 participants of the ongoing ImmuneRACE study, and 1,200 or so subjects contributed by 6 global collaborators. Where available, HLA class I and class II types were taken from metadata supplied by the sample provider and were not determined by assay-based typing. The sample metadata nearly always contained a de-identified subject ID, COVID-19 status, age in years and sex. The repertoires were released in a freely available public database intended as a resource for research on the immune response to SARS-CoV-2. The material from the prospective study consisted of cDNA or gDNA derived from T cells, B-cell-depleted T cells, or PBMCs. Deeply sampled blood TCRbeta repertoires from subjects exposed to, actively infected with, or recovered from COVID-19 were included in the dataset. Paper-wide results and their limitations: How much clinical and demographic metadata was included differed by source and by participant, and the metadata was provided uncurated.

To note about this clone: Its antigen remains unidentified. No base qualities exist here, and no much larger clone lies one base off it.

The immunoSEQ Assay, a bias-controlled multiplex PCR, was used to amplify TCRbeta CDR3 regions from genomic DNA. Per the source publication's procedure: The number of nucleated cells in each sample was estimated from the amplification of reference gene primers within the assay. Sequence reads were collapsed and filtered to measure the absolute abundance of every unique TCRbeta CDR3 rearrangement. For each sample, productive Simpson clonality was calculated as the square root of Simpson's diversity index across productive rearrangements. The immuneACCESS repertoire file appears here via TCRdb, limited to in-frame rearrangements. These files lack a portion of the clones; in checked studies, under half of the deficit traces to unresolved V genes, and the cause of the others is not known. V, J and clone size derive from that table, while D and trimming were established from the DNA sequence. The sample table lists hundreds of thousands of clones, about four fifths of them with a count of one. The ten biggest clones cover about 8.9% of the sample.

Unmatched junction bases come to 15, with V trimmed by 0 bases and J by 1 base. There are 19 amino acids in the CDR3, from cysteine to phenylalanine inclusive. Only the CDR3 DNA is retained, 57 bases long and in frame from the first base. CDR1 is given as SGHRS and CDR2 as YFSETQ, both from the germline V gene. The collaborating institutions used their own protocols to collect whole blood in K2EDTA tubes. Collaborator samples were shipped for TCRbeta analysis as frozen whole blood, isolated PBMCs, or DNA extracted from either sample type. The V and J genes are TRBV5-1 and TRBJ1-1; 7 bases in the junction line up with TRBD1. The TCR comes from a man aged 80 or over with acute or convalescent COVID-19. The sample taken for sequencing was peripheral blood. The CDR3 region has the sequence CASSLDPLGLRGRNTEAFF. The DNA sequence follows: TGCGCCAGCAGCTTGGACCCTCTGGGCCTCAGGGGGAGGAACACTGAAGCTTTCTTT.